This TCR beta chain was recovered during a study of T-cell memory formation after mild COVID-19. Study overall: The two donors had largely donor-specific TCR clusters.

TCRdb re-called the 5' RACE reads through MiXCR, storing one row per CDR3 protein. This table holds about 120,000 distinct CDR3 sequences, about 20% found once. Overall study findings and caveats: Memory cells collected pre-infection included some clones that later responded, suggesting cross-reactive memory joined.

With respect to this clonotype: The antigen remains undetermined.

This sequence originates from a young man who had mild COVID-19 (a few samples of this study predate the infection). Cell type and time point are not known. Sequenced input: PBMCs or a T cell subset sorted from them (not recorded which).

This CDR3 is CASSQGGPEQFF. CDR3 DNA: TGCGCCAGCAGCCAAGGGGGACCCGAGCAGTTCTTC. The V call is TRBV4-1, the J call TRBJ2-1; the D gene could be TRBD1 or TRBD2 (5 bases each). The CDR3 sequence is 12 residues long. Trimming removed 1 base at V and 10 bases at J, with 8 bases between. Germline lookup yields CDR1 MGHRA and CDR2 YSYEKL.